This TCR beta chain was obtained from a study of cytomegalovirus exposure and HLA in healthy donors. The V and J ends lost 6 bases and 8 bases respectively, with 25 bases between them. Germline-derived CDR1 and CDR2 are SQVTM and ANQGSEA. This CDR3 region has 15 residues. Study results and caveats: Because they were indistinguishable, some V segments, including TRBV6-2 and TRBV6-3, were excluded. In a later analysis, common viral pathogens appeared linked to several of the most significant clusters.

It was with 60 Vbeta and 13 Jbeta primers that the PCR ran. Data came from immunoSEQ multiplex PCR; TCRdb stores just in-frame clones and leaves some out. This table has around 93,000 clones, around three fifths appearing once. This clone was detected a few times. Its target is unknown. This TCR came from a boy between 5 and 17 years old in good health and CMV-seropositive. The rearrangement joins TRBV29-1 to TRBJ1-2, with D possibly being TRBD1 (5 bases). The sample consisted of PBMCs. This CDR3 reads CSVSTFRREGEGYTF. CDR3 sequence (DNA): TGCAGCGTCAGTACTTTCCGCAGGGAGGGTGAGGGCTACACCTTC.